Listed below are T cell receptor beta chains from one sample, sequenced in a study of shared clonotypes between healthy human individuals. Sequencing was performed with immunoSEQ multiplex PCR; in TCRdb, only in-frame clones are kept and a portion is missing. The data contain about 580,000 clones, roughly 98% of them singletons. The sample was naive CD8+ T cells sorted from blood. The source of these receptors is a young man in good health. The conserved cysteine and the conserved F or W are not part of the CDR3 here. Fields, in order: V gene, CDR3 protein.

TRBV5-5 ASSLVHLGEETQY
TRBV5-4 ASSLEESLSYNEQF
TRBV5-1 ASSFTGSYNEQF
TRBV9 ASSVESGRGTDTQY
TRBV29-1 SVEGTSGENEQF
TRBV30 AWSGFVGVGEQY
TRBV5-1 ASSLVLREETDTQY
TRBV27 ASTRGGRDYLEGPGELF
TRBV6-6 ASSLDTISAT
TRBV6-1 ASSWGLAGADTQY
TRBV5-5 ASRPIGAREKLF
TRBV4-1 ASSHIAGAGNEQF
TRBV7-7 ASSLSLGTNNEQF
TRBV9 ASSTPGELAGYT
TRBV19 ASSPGSSGTRDTQY
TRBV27 ASSLGQGLDGYT
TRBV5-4 ASSTRQNANTGELF
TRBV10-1 ASSESVMGSPTDTQY
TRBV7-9 ASSSWTGKGNEQF
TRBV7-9 ASSLGTSGSTDTQY
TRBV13 ASSLVSGPLADTQY
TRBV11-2 ASSLGQTHPYEQY
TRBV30 AWSDGTGAGYGYT
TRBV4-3 ASSQDVLYEQY
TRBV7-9 ASSSPRWGANVLT
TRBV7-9 ASSVPRQTSTDTQY
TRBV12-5 ATRGESTDTQY